The clone carrying this T cell receptor (beta chain) has just a few counts. Its antigen is still unknown. TCRdb re-called the 5' RACE reads through MiXCR, storing one row per CDR3 protein. The sample holds about 520,000 distinct CDR3 sequences, approximately 22% seen once. This sample was included in a study of identical twins. Study-wide results and limits: Beta out-of-frame sequences showed weaker excess sharing between twins.

The V and J ends lost 1 base and 1 base respectively, with 14 bases between them. CDR1 is SEHNR and CDR2 is FQNEAQ in the germline V gene (reference sequence). CDR3 length equals 16 residues. The same data also contributed to another study, on T cells expressing NK-cell markers.

The chain combines TRBV7-9 with TRBJ2-7; TRBD2 might be the D (6 bases). This receptor was taken from a woman younger than 30 in good health. Sequencing was done on a sample of CD4+ T cells sorted from blood. CDR3 sequence (DNA): TGTGCCAGCAGCTTAGGAGGAGGGGTGGTTTCCTACGAGCAGTACTTC. Translating gives CASSLGGGVVSYEQYF.